The rows below give T cell receptor beta chains drawn from one sample of a study of T cells in localized non-small cell lung cancer. TCRdb's table, derived via immunoSEQ multiplex PCR, lists solely in-frame clones and lacks some. This table has about 13,000 clones, 86% appearing once. Sequences were derived from peripheral blood, sampled before any cancer treatment. The receptors derive from a male donor older than 55 with stage III lung adenocarcinoma. The CDR3 runs from the conserved cysteine through the conserved F or W. The order of the fields is J gene, V gene, D gene, clone size, CDR3 protein, CDR3 DNA. D genes are given only for firm matches. Clone size is given for some rows only: seen once, a few or many times, or a class if the clone is expanded.

J: TRBJ1-2
V: TRBV7-9
D: NA
size: NA
CDR3: CASSPPGVLIYGYTF
DNA: TGTGCCAGCAGCCCACCCGGGGTGTTAATCTATGGCTACACCTTC

J: TRBJ1-2
V: TRBV5-1
D: NA
size: NA
CDR3: CASSLSGSNGYTF
DNA: TGCGCCAGCAGCTTGTCAGGGTCCAATGGCTACACCTTC

J: TRBJ1-2
V: TRBV14
D: NA
size: NA
CDR3: CASSQALGGYGYTF
DNA: TGTGCCAGCAGCCAAGCATTGGGTGGCTATGGCTACACCTTC

J: TRBJ1-2
V: TRBV6-1
D: TRBD1
size: NA
CDR3: CASGEWTGSALGYTF
DNA: TGTGCCAGCGGTGAATGGACAGGGTCGGCCTTAGGCTACACCTTC

J: TRBJ2-7
V: TRBV7-9
D: NA
size: NA
CDR3: CASSPALGMSSYEQYF
DNA: TGTGCCAGCAGCCCCGCGTTGGGTATGAGCTCCTACGAGCAGTACTTC

J: TRBJ2-5
V: TRBV5-6
D: TRBD2
size: NA
CDR3: CASSNPGLAEETQYF
DNA: TGTGCCAGCAGTAATCCGGGACTAGCGGAAGAGACCCAGTACTTC

J: TRBJ1-5
V: TRBV25-1
D: TRBD1
size: NA
CDR3: CASSVSDREGQPQHF
DNA: TGTGCCAGCAGTGTTTCCGACAGGGAAGGCCAGCCCCAGCATTTT

J: TRBJ2-1
V: TRBV9
D: NA
size: NA
CDR3: CASSVLDFSYNEQFF
DNA: TGTGCCAGCAGCGTCTTGGACTTTTCCTACAATGAGCAGTTCTTC

J: TRBJ2-7
V: TRBV7-2
D: NA
size: NA
CDR3: CASSLAQGLGEQYF
DNA: TGTGCCAGCAGCTTAGCCCAGGGATTGGGCGAGCAGTACTTC

J: TRBJ2-7
V: TRBV7-9
D: TRBD1
size: once
CDR3: CASSLDATGRYEQYF
DNA: TGTGCCAGCAGCTTGGACGCGACAGGGCGCTACGAGCAGTACTTC

J: TRBJ2-5
V: TRBV30
D: NA
size: NA
CDR3: CAWSKNYPSETQYF
DNA: TGTGCCTGGAGTAAAAACTACCCGTCAGAGACCCAGTACTTC

J: TRBJ2-2
V: TRBV6-1
D: TRBD2
size: NA
CDR3: CASSGLAELAGELFF
DNA: TGTGCCAGCAGTGGGCTAGCGGAACTCGCCGGGGAGCTGTTTTTT

J: TRBJ2-7
V: TRBV5-1
D: TRBD2
size: NA
CDR3: CASSFTLAGGTYEQYF
DNA: TGCGCCAGCAGCTTTACACTAGCGGGGGGAACCTACGAGCAGTACTTC

J: TRBJ2-5
V: TRBV5-1
D: NA
size: NA
CDR3: CASSQIQETQYF
DNA: TGCGCCAGCAGCCAGATTCAAGAGACCCAGTACTTC

J: TRBJ2-7
V: TRBV5-5
D: TRBD2
size: NA
CDR3: CASSSLAEQYF
DNA: TGTGCCAGCAGCTCACTAGCGGAGCAGTACTTC

J: TRBJ2-7
V: TRBV5-1
D: NA
size: NA
CDR3: CASSSEHLRDEQYF
DNA: TGCGCCAGCAGCAGTGAGCACTTGAGAGACGAGCAGTACTTC

J: TRBJ1-4
V: TRBV5-6
D: NA
size: NA
CDR3: CASGLRAGAYFEKLFF
DNA: TGTGCCAGCGGCCTCCGGGCGGGGGCCTACTTTGAAAAACTGTTTTTT

J: TRBJ2-3
V: TRBV6-9
D: NA
size: NA
CDR3: CASSYFGTGLAQYF
DNA: TGTGCCAGCAGTTACTTCGGCACGGGACTTGCGCAGTATTTT

J: TRBJ1-6
V: TRBV5-4
D: NA
size: NA
CDR3: CASSFESSYNSPLHF
DNA: TGTGCCAGCAGCTTTGAGAGCTCCTATAATTCACCCCTCCACTTT

J: TRBJ1-5
V: TRBV5-6
D: NA
size: NA
CDR3: CASSLWGLRPQHF
DNA: TGTGCCAGCAGCTTGTGGGGTTTACGGCCCCAGCATTTT

J: TRBJ2-1
V: TRBV5-4
D: TRBD2
size: NA
CDR3: CASSLVSGRGNEQFF
DNA: TGTGCCAGCAGCTTGGTTAGCGGGAGGGGTAATGAGCAGTTCTTC

J: TRBJ2-2
V: TRBV5-4
D: NA
size: NA
CDR3: CASSLGSGVNTGELFF
DNA: TGTGCCAGCAGCTTAGGGTCAGGAGTGAACACCGGGGAGCTGTTTTTT

J: TRBJ2-5
V: TRBV5-4
D: NA
size: NA
CDR3: CASSPADPKETQYF
DNA: TGTGCCAGCAGCCCCGCTGACCCTAAAGAGACCCAGTACTTC

J: TRBJ1-3
V: TRBV7-8
D: NA
size: NA
CDR3: CASSLAEGVSGNTIYF
DNA: TGTGCCAGCAGCTTAGCGGAAGGGGTCTCTGGAAACACCATATATTTT

J: TRBJ1-5
V: TRBV19
D: NA
size: NA
CDR3: CASSIGGLPNQPQHF
DNA: TGTGCCAGTAGTATAGGGGGACTCCCCAATCAGCCCCAGCATTTT

J: TRBJ2-3
V: TRBV20-1
D: NA
size: NA
CDR3: CSALRVDTQYF
DNA: TGCAGTGCTCTACGCGTTGATACGCAGTATTTT

J: TRBJ2-7
V: TRBV7-2
D: NA
size: once
CDR3: CASSLAGSSYEQYF
DNA: TGTGCCAGCAGCTTAGCGGGGAGCTCCTACGAGCAGTACTTC

J: TRBJ2-1
V: TRBV30
D: TRBD1
size: NA
CDR3: CAWSGGGGEQFF
DNA: TGTGCCTGGAGTGGAGGGGGCGGTGAGCAGTTCTTC

J: TRBJ1-1
V: TRBV19
D: NA
size: NA
CDR3: CASSTGTTWNTEAFF
DNA: TGTGCCAGTAGTACCGGCACGACCTGGAACACTGAAGCTTTCTTT

J: TRBJ1-3
V: TRBV6-1
D: NA
size: NA
CDR3: CASSEGTVSGNTIYF
DNA: TGTGCCAGCAGTGAAGGGACAGTCTCTGGAAACACCATATATTTT

J: TRBJ2-3
V: TRBV5-6
D: TRBD2
size: NA
CDR3: CASSKFTSGSPDTQYF
DNA: TGTGCCAGCAGCAAGTTTACTAGCGGGAGCCCAGATACGCAGTATTTT

J: TRBJ2-3
V: TRBV9
D: TRBD2
size: NA
CDR3: CASSVGRTSGDTDTQYF
DNA: TGTGCCAGCAGCGTAGGTCGGACTAGCGGGGACACAGATACGCAGTATTTT

J: TRBJ2-1
V: TRBV19
D: NA
size: NA
CDR3: CASSIRQGQGNEQFF
DNA: TGTGCCAGTAGTATACGTCAGGGTCAAGGGAATGAGCAGTTCTTC

J: TRBJ1-1
V: TRBV27
D: NA
size: NA
CDR3: CASSSGPDRRNTEAFF
DNA: TGTGCCAGCAGTTCCGGCCCGGACAGAAGGAACACTGAAGCTTTCTTT

J: TRBJ2-7
V: TRBV28
D: NA
size: NA
CDR3: CASSFARGANYEQYF
DNA: TGTGCCAGCAGTTTTGCTAGGGGGGCAAACTACGAGCAGTACTTC

J: TRBJ1-1
V: TRBV30
D: NA
size: NA
CDR3: CAWTLGRGTEAFF
DNA: TGTGCCTGGACGCTGGGGAGAGGGACTGAAGCTTTCTTT

J: TRBJ2-1
V: TRBV14
D: NA
size: NA
CDR3: CASSQDRGWAYNEQFF
DNA: TGTGCCAGCAGCCAAGATCGAGGATGGGCATACAATGAGCAGTTCTTC

J: TRBJ2-5
V: TRBV9
D: NA
size: NA
CDR3: CASSVVGGETQYF
DNA: TGTGCCAGCAGCGTAGTCGGGGGAGAGACCCAGTACTTC

J: TRBJ2-3
V: TRBV7-9
D: NA
size: NA
CDR3: CASSLEGLLGNTQYF
DNA: TGTGCCAGCAGCTTAGAAGGCCTATTAGGCAATACGCAGTATTTT

J: TRBJ1-1
V: TRBV7-9
D: TRBD1
size: NA
CDR3: CASSPGTGGGRTEAFF
DNA: TGTGCCAGCAGCCCAGGGACAGGGGGCGGGCGCACTGAAGCTTTCTTT

J: TRBJ2-3
V: TRBV18
D: NA
size: once
CDR3: CASSSGADTQYF
DNA: TGTGCCAGCTCATCAGGGGCAGATACGCAGTATTTT

J: TRBJ1-1
V: TRBV21-1
D: NA
size: NA
CDR3: CASSKNRDGEPSEAFF
DNA: TGTGCCAGCAGCAAAAATAGGGACGGGGAACCTAGTGAAGCTTTCTTT

J: TRBJ1-5
V: TRBV30
D: TRBD1
size: NA
CDR3: CAVNRTGNDQPQHF
DNA: TGTGCTGTTAACAGGACAGGGAACGATCAGCCCCAGCATTTT

J: TRBJ1-1
V: TRBV25-1
D: NA
size: NA
CDR3: CASSERDFPEAFF
DNA: TGTGCCAGCAGTGAAAGGGACTTTCCGGAAGCTTTCTTT